This TCR beta chain emerged from a study of T cells in Graves' hyperthyroidism and ophthalmopathy. The junction had 5 bases not matched to a gene; V was cut back by 6 bases and J by 6 bases. Germline V CDR1 and CDR2: LNHDA, SQIVND (reference sequence). The CDR3 sequence is 14 residues long. Researchers amplified the TCR beta CDR3 regions from RNA transcripts. The HTBI primer set was used in a first-round RT-PCR of the TCR CDR3. TCRdb analysed the multiplex PCR reads with MiXCR anew, one entry per CDR3 protein. This sample carries about 380,000 distinct CDR3 sequences, 13% of them seen once, and the ten largest clones take 20% to 25%.

The V gene is TRBV19, the J gene TRBJ1-6, with TRBD1 matching over 7 bases. Sequencing was carried out using blood. The clonotype was recovered from a man younger than 40 with Graves' hyperthyroidism that later progressed to Graves' ophthalmopathy. CDR3: CASSRGQFNSPLHF. DNA for the CDR3: TGTGCCAGTAGCAGGGGACAGTTTAATTCACCCCTCCACTTT.